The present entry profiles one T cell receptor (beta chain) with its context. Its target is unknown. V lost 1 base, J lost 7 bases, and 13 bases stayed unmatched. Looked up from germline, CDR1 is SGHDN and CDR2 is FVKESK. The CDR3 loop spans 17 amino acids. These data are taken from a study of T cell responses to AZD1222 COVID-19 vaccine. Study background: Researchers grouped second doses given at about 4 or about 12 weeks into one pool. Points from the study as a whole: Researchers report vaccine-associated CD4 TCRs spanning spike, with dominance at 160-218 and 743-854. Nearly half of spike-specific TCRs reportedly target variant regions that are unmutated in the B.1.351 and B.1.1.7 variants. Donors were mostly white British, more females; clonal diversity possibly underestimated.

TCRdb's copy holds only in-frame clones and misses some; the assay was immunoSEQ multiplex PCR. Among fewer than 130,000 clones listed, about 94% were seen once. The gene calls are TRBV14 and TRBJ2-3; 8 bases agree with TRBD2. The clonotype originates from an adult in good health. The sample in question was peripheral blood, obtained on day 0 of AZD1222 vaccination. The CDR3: CASSQVLSGGYSNTQYF. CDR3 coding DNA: TGTGCCAGCAGCCAAGTATTGAGCGGGGGATACTCGAATACGCAGTATTTT.